A selection of T cell receptor beta chains follows, all from one sample in a study of metastatic and nonmetastatic thyroid tumors. Using MiXCR, TCRdb re-called clones from the PCR reads. In the table there are 35,000 to 45,000 clones, around 10% of which are singletons. Sample: blood. These receptors all stem from a male donor with papillary thyroid cancer or a benign thyroid nodule (not recorded which). Some clones in this sample may be carry-over from other donors' samples. CDR3s include the opening cysteine and the closing phenylalanine or tryptophan. Each record gives: CDR3 DNA, CDR3 protein, clone size, D gene, V gene, J gene, CDR3 length. A D gene is named only where the DNA matches it firmly. Rows give clone size only sometimes, using once, few, many, or a class for an expanded clone.

TGTGCCAGCCCCCAGCAGCCGGGGGCACAAGAGACCCAGTACTTC	CASPQQPGAQETQYF	-	-	TRBV12-3/TRBV12-4	TRBJ2-5	15
TGTGCCAGCAGGAAGGGCAATCAGCCCCAGCATTTT	CASRKGNQPQHF	many	-	TRBV27	TRBJ1-5	12
TGTGCCAGCGCGCGAGGGGGACTTCACAATGAGCAGTTCTTC	CASARGGLHNEQFF	many	-	TRBV6-2/TRBV6-3	TRBJ2-1	14
TGCAGTGCTTTAAGAGCGGGAAGAGTAGAGACCCAGTACTTC	CSALRAGRVETQYF	many	TRBD2	TRBV20-1	TRBJ2-5	14
TGTGCCAGCAGCTTAGGACTACTAGGGACAGGATCCGGCTATGGCTACACCTTC	CASSLGLLGTGSGYGYTF	many	TRBD1	TRBV7-9	TRBJ1-2	18
TGTGCCAGCAGTTCGGACTTGTTGAGCTCCTACAATGAGCAGTTCTTC	CASSSDLLSSYNEQFF	many	-	TRBV6-2/TRBV6-3	TRBJ2-1	16
TGTGCCAGCAGCTCGACCCAGTACAGGGTCGCAGATACGCAGTATTTT	CASSSTQYRVADTQYF	many	-	TRBV6-2/TRBV6-3	TRBJ2-3	16
TGTGCCAGCAGCCCCCCCCCGGGACGGCCCTTTTTC	CASSPPPGRPFF	-	-	TRBV7-9	TRBJ2-7	12
TGTGCCAGCTCACCCCGGGACACGGATGGCTACACCTTC	CASSPRDTDGYTF	-	-	TRBV18	TRBJ1-2	13
TGTGCCAGCAGCCCAGTGGCCTACGAGCAGTACTTC	CASSPVAYEQYF	-	-	TRBV7-9	TRBJ2-7	12
TGTGCCAGCAGTTACTCACCGGGACAGGTTCACACCGGGGAGCTGTTTTTT	CASSYSPGQVHTGELFF	few	TRBD1	TRBV6-5	TRBJ2-2	17
TGTGCCAGCAGCGTCAGGGGAAATAATTCACCCCTCCACTTT	CASSVRGNNSPLHF	-	-	TRBV9	TRBJ1-6	14
TGTGCCAGCAGTTACGCTGACGGTTGGAATGAGCAGTTCTTC	CASSYADGWNEQFF	few	-	TRBV6-2/TRBV6-3	TRBJ2-1	14
TGTGCCAGCAGCCCGGACAGGAGGGGTGGCTACACCTTC	CASSPDRRGGYTF	-	TRBD1	TRBV14	TRBJ1-2	13
TGTGCCAGCAGTTTCCCGACTAGCGGGCCCAAGGAGCAGTTCTTC	CASSFPTSGPKEQFF	many	TRBD2	TRBV6-1	TRBJ2-1	15
TGCAGTGCTAACAACTTAGCGTTAGGGCCCTACGAGCAGTACTTC	CSANNLALGPYEQYF	-	-	TRBV20-1	TRBJ2-7	15
TGTGCCATCAGTAGCGGGGGGAGGGGTGCGGTCGAGCAGTACTTC	CAISSGGRGAVEQYF	few	TRBD2	TRBV10-3	TRBJ2-7	15
TGTGCCAGCAGCCGAAGCGGCAGGTACGGGGCCAACGTCCTGACTTTC	CASSRSGRYGANVLTF	-	-	TRBV6-1	TRBJ2-6	16
TGTGTCAGCAGTTCCGGGACCGGGGGAGAGACCCAGTACTTC	CVSSSGTGGETQYF	-	-	TRBV28	TRBJ2-5	14
TGTGCCAGCAGCAAGGGGGATGAGCAGTTCTTC	CASSKGDEQFF	many	-	TRBV7-9	TRBJ2-1	11
TGTGCCAGCAGCATGGGGTACGAGCAGTACTTC	CASSMGYEQYF	many	-	TRBV7-8	TRBJ2-7	11
TGCAGCGTTGTACCTACAAGGCGCTCCGAGCAGTACTTC	CSVVPTRRSEQYF	-	-	TRBV29-1	TRBJ2-7	13
TGTGCCAGCAGGGGGAATTACGCCCCGAACACTGAAGCTTTCTTT	CASRGNYAPNTEAFF	few	-	TRBV6-1	TRBJ1-1	15
TGCAGCGTCACCGGGCCATCCGACCTCTCTGGGGCCAACGTCCTGACTTTC	CSVTGPSDLSGANVLTF	many	-	TRBV29-1	TRBJ2-6	17
TGCAGCGGGAAGACAGGGGGCGACACCGGGGAGCTGTTTTTT	CSGKTGGDTGELFF	-	TRBD1	TRBV29-1	TRBJ2-2	14
TGTGCCAGCAGCTTAGACCCGGACAGGGCCTACGAGCAGTACTTC	CASSLDPDRAYEQYF	many	TRBD1	TRBV7-9	TRBJ2-7	15
TGTGCCAGCAGGACGGGAGGTGGTTACAATGAGCAGTTCTTC	CASRTGGGYNEQFF	many	TRBD2	TRBV27	TRBJ2-1	14
TGTGCCAGCAGGGCTTTTTCGAGTACCGGGGAGCTGTTTTTT	CASRAFSSTGELFF	many	-	TRBV6-1	TRBJ2-2	14
TGTGCCAGCAGCTTATATATGGGGGGCGATCAGCCCCAGCATTTT	CASSLYMGGDQPQHF	many	-	TRBV7-2	TRBJ1-5	15
TGTGCCAGCAGTGGACTAGCGGGAGATTTCTCCTACAATGAGCAGTTCTTC	CASSGLAGDFSYNEQFF	many	TRBD2	TRBV6-1	TRBJ2-1	17
TGTGCCAGCAGATATGACAGGGCGACTGAAGCTTTCTTT	CASRYDRATEAFF	medium-sized	TRBD1	TRBV27	TRBJ1-1	13
TGTGCCAGCACCCTGGGCGGTTCAGATACGCAGTATTTT	CASTLGGSDTQYF	many	-	TRBV27	TRBJ2-3	13
TGTGCCAGCAGCTCCCGACTAGCGGAGATCCAAGAGACCCAGTACTTC	CASSSRLAEIQETQYF	-	TRBD2	TRBV5-4	TRBJ2-5	16
TGTGCCAGCAGCCCAACTAGCGCCGATCGGTCCACCGGGGAGCTGTTTTTT	CASSPTSADRSTGELFF	-	TRBD2	TRBV11-1	TRBJ2-2	17
TGTGCCAGCTCACCGATAGGCTTGAATTCACCCCTCCACTTT	CASSPIGLNSPLHF	-	-	TRBV18	TRBJ1-6	14
TGTGCCAGCAGACTAGCGGGGTACAATGAGCAGTTCTTC	CASRLAGYNEQFF	many	TRBD2	TRBV6-1	TRBJ2-1	13
TGCAGTGCTAGAGTCGGGTTGGGTGGCACTGAAGCTTTCTTT	CSARVGLGGTEAFF	-	-	TRBV20-1	TRBJ1-1	14
TGTGCCAGTAACGCCGACCTGGAGGACACTGAAGCTTTCTTT	CASNADLEDTEAFF	many	-	TRBV19	TRBJ1-1	14
TGTGCCAGCAGTCATACTAGCGGGAGCCCAAATGAGCAGTTCTTC	CASSHTSGSPNEQFF	many	TRBD2	TRBV6-1	TRBJ2-1	15
TGTGCCACCGGAACTACACCCAATGAGCAGTTCTTC	CATGTTPNEQFF	many	-	TRBV19	TRBJ2-1	12
TGTGCCAGCAGTTTGGAGAGGACCGGGGAGCTGTTTTTT	CASSLERTGELFF	medium-sized	-	TRBV27	TRBJ2-2	13
TGTGCCAGTGAACCGGGACAGGGAAAGGTCGAGCAGTACTTC	CASEPGQGKVEQYF	many	TRBD1	TRBV2	TRBJ2-7	14
TGTGCCAGCAGTTTTTGGGACACTGAAGCTTTCTTT	CASSFWDTEAFF	many	-	TRBV28	TRBJ1-1	12
TGTGCCAGCGGGGGGTCCGCGAACACTGAAGCTTTCTTT	CASGGSANTEAFF	many	-	TRBV9	TRBJ1-1	13
TGTGCCAGCAGAAAAGGGCGCCAGAACAATGAAAAACTGTTTTTT	CASRKGRQNNEKLFF	many	-	TRBV28	TRBJ1-4	15
TGTGCCAGCAGTGACTCCCCTTCAGATACGCAGTATTTT	CASSDSPSDTQYF	many	-	TRBV6-4	TRBJ2-3	13
TGTGCCAGCAGCCAAGATCGCGGTCAGCTCTACAATGAGCAGTTCTTC	CASSQDRGQLYNEQFF	many	-	TRBV4-2	TRBJ2-1	16
TGTGCCAGCAGCGCCGACAGGCTAAGCACAGATACGCAGTATTTT	CASSADRLSTDTQYF	many	-	TRBV9	TRBJ2-3	15
TGCGCCAGCGAGCCGGATCAGCCCCAGCATTTT	CASEPDQPQHF	many	-	TRBV10-1	TRBJ1-5	11
TGTGCCAGCAGTAAAACAGGGGCAGGAGGCAATGAGCAGTTCTTC	CASSKTGAGGNEQFF	many	TRBD1	TRBV7-8	TRBJ2-1	15